This T cell receptor beta chain was found in a study of T cells in Graves' hyperthyroidism and ophthalmopathy. Isolation of PBMCs was performed on approximately 10 ml fresh peripheral blood. Study findings and constraints: Ophthalmopathy was separated from stable hyperthyroidism by a 13 V-J model.

Comment on this clonotype: No antigen is known for it.

From RNA transcripts, TCR beta CDR3 regions were amplified. The study used the HTBI primer set for a first-round RT-PCR of the TCR CDR3. TCRdb re-called the multiplex PCR reads through MiXCR, storing one row per CDR3 protein. Of about 840,000 distinct CDR3 sequences listed, around 39% are singletons. CDR3 length: 17 amino acids. After removal of 5 bases from V and 7 bases from J, the junction contained 12 bases not matched to a gene. From germline, CDR1 is SEHNR and CDR2 FQNEAQ (reference sequence). The sequence derives from a man aged 18 to 30 with Graves' hyperthyroidism. The chain carries TRBV7-9 and TRBJ2-7, with TRBD2 matching 15 bases. The source material was blood. CDR3 region: CASSQVGLAGGSGEQYF. As DNA, the CDR3 is TGTGCCAGCAGCCAAGTGGGACTAGCGGGGGGTAGTGGGGAGCAGTACTTC.